This note documents a single T cell receptor (beta chain) sequence. Its antigen is still unknown. Naive CD8 cells were CD45RO-negative, positively selected for CCR7, excluding terminally differentiated effector memory CD45RA+ cells. This CDR3 is 15 amino acids long. Germline V gene data show CDR1 as MNHEY and CDR2 as SMNVEV (reference sequence). V was pared by 3 bases and J by 2 bases, with 12 bases between. The entry originates in a study of shared clonotypes between healthy human individuals. Turning to the study itself: CD4 naive and CD4 memory each took three plates per donor, while CD8 naive took two and CD8 memory one.

Study-wide points: Shared clonotypes across all four donors exceeded non-shared ones in generation probability.

Sequencing used immunoSEQ multiplex PCR; TCRdb keeps in-frame clones, though not all of them. The table records about 580,000 clones, 95% to 98% of them present only once. The sequence was collected from a man aged 25 to 45 in good health. The chain combines TRBV27 with TRBJ2-3; no clear D. Sequenced sample: naive CD8+ T cells sorted from blood. CDR3 sequence reads: CASSFTPADTDTQYF. The DNA of the CDR3 is TGTGCCAGCAGTTTCACTCCTGCAGACACAGATACGCAGTATTTT.